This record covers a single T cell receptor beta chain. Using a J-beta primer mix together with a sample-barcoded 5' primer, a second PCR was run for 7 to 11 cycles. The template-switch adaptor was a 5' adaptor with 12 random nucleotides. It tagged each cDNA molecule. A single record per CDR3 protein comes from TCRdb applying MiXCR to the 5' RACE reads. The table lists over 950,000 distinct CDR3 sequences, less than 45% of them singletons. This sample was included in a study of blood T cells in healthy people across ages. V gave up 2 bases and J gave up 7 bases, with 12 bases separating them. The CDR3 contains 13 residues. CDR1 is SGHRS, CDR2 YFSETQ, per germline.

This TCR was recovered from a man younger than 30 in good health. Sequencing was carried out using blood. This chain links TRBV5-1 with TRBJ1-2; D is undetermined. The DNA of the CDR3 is TGCGCCAGCAGCTTCGCCAGCCGTCTTGGCTACACCTTC. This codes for CASSFASRLGYTF.